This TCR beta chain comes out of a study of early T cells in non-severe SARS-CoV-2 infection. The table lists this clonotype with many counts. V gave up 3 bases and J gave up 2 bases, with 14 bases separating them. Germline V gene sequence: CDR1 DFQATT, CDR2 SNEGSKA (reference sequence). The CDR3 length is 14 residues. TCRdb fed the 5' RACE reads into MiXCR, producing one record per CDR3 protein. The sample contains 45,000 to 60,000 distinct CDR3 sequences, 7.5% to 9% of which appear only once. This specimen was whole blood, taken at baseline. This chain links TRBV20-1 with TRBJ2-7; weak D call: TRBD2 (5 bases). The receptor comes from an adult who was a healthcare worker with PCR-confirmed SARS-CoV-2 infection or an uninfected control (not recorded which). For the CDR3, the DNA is TGCAGTGCTAGTCCCCTAGCCGCCCCCTACGAGCAGTACTTC. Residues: CSASPLAAPYEQYF.